These 16 T cell receptor beta chains were sequenced from one sample in a study of blood T cell repertoires in COVID-19. Measured with immunoSEQ multiplex PCR; TCRdb has only the in-frame clones, and not every one. The table shows around 200,000 clones, with around 83% occurring only once. Sequencing was performed on peripheral blood. These receptors were obtained from a woman aged 45-65 years with acute or convalescent COVID-19.

This clone was detected once. The chain joins TRBV11-2 to TRBJ2-5, with D unclear. Germline V gene lookup returns CDR1 SGHAT and CDR2 FQNNGV. Trimming cost V 1 base and J 0 bases, with 9 bases left between them. This CDR3 region has 15 residues. The CDR3 DNA follows: TGTGCCAGCAGCTTAGGCTATTCAAACCAAGAGACCCAGTACTTC. Translating it yields CASSLGYSNQETQYF. The complete variable domain, with remaining parts taken from reference TRBV11-2 and TRBJ2-5, reads EAGVAQSPRYKIIEKRQSVAFWCNPISGHATLYWYQQILGQGPKLLIQFQNNGVVDDSQLPKDRFSAERLKGVDSTLKIQPAKLEDSAVYLCASSLGYSNQETQYFGPGTRLLVL.

CDR3 residues: CASTPLGQGNEKLFF. CDR3 sequence (DNA): TGTGCCAGTACCCCCTTAGGGCAGGGAAATGAAAAACTGTTTTTT. This chain joins TRBV19 and TRBJ1-4, with D possibly matching TRBD1 (5 bases). The ends were cut back, 7 bases at V and 5 bases at J, with 17 bases in the middle. Per germline, CDR1 LNHDA and CDR2 SQIVND (reference sequence). The CDR3 has 15 residues.

This sequence joins TRBV5-1 and TRBJ1-1; TRBD1 matches 7 bases. V dropped 4 bases and J dropped 0; count of bases not matched to a gene: 6. Germline CDR1 and CDR2: SGHRS and YFSETQ. CDR3 size: 15 residues. The CDR3 sequence: CASSRAGQLNTEAFF. The CDR3, as DNA: TGCGCCAGCAGCCGTGCGGGACAGCTGAACACTGAAGCTTTCTTT.

The chain has TRBV6-5 and TRBJ2-2; D is undetermined. Trimming pared 0 bases from V and 7 bases from J, leaving 9 bases between. In germline, CDR1 is MNHEY, CDR2 SVGAGI. This CDR3 has 14 amino acids. The CDR3 DNA reads TGTGCCAGCAGTTACTCAGTCACTCTCGGGGAGCTGTTTTTT. Translation gives CASSYSVTLGELFF.

This clone was recorded once. J is TRBJ1-2 and V is TRBV29-1; unclear D gene. Germline CDR1 and CDR2: SQVTM and ANQGSEA. The CDR3 runs to 12 residues. Trimming left V 4 bases short and J 4 bases short, with 10 bases between. The CDR3 region is CSVAPSSYGYTF. The CDR3 bases are TGCAGCGTTGCTCCGAGTTCCTATGGCTACACCTTC.

The genes are TRBV18 and TRBJ1-6; no definite D call. The CDR3 covers 14 residues. CDR1 is KGHSH and CDR2 is LQKENI in the germline V gene. Trimming took 5 bases from V and 8 from J, leaving 13 bases between them. The DNA for the CDR3 is TGTGCCAGCTCAGTTGGACCGCGGGATTCACCCCTCCACTTT. Residues: CASSVGPRDSPLHF.

The CDR3 nucleotides read TGTGCCAGCAGCTTAGCCGGGGGGCCTTATGGCTACACCTTC. Translating gives CASSLAGGPYGYTF. V usage is TRBV7-2 and J usage is TRBJ1-2; a possible D gene is TRBD1 (6 bases). The germline V and J ends were trimmed by 0 bases and 5 bases, with 10 bases remaining between them. The CDR3 contains 14 residues. In germline, CDR1 is SGHTA, CDR2 FQGNSA.

The genes are TRBV2 and TRBJ2-3; TRBD2 matches at 15 bases. CDR1 SNHLY and CDR2 FYNNEI come from the germline V gene. Trimming cost V 5 bases and J 2 bases; bases outside gene matches: 5. The CDR3 extends over 17 amino acids. The CDR3 sequence is CASSSGLAGGFTDTQYF. In DNA form, the CDR3 reads TGTGCCAGCAGTTCCGGACTAGCGGGAGGGTTCACAGATACGCAGTATTTT.

On this clone itself: The sample holds other DNA sequences that translate to the same CDR3. The gene calls are TRBV5-1 and TRBJ2-3; D unclear. CDR1 is SGHRS and CDR2 is YFSETQ in the germline V gene. This CDR3 is 15 amino acids long. V was shortened by 0 bases and J by 0 bases, with 8 bases between the two germline ends. The CDR3, as DNA: TGCGCCAGCAGCTTGGAAGGCGGAAGCACAGATACGCAGTATTTT. This codes for CASSLEGGSTDTQYF.

The chain couples TRBV5-6 to TRBJ2-5, with 7 bases fitting TRBD2. CDR1 and CDR2 (germline): SGHDT, YYEEEE. This CDR3 spans 14 amino acids. Trimming at V came to 4 bases and at J to 4 bases, leaving 7 bases not matched to a gene. This chain's CDR3 is CASSPWGGRETQYF. The CDR3 DNA reads as TGTGCCAGCAGCCCCTGGGGGGGAAGAGAGACCCAGTACTTC. The entire variable domain, with the rest obtained from reference TRBV5-6 and TRBJ2-5, is as follows: DAGVTQSPTHLIKTRGQQVTLRCSPKSGHDTVSWYQQALGQGPQFIFQYYEEEERQRGNFPDRFSGHQFPNYSSELNVNALLLGDSALYLCASSPWGGRETQYFGPGTRLLVL.

This chain uses TRBV7-8 with TRBJ1-1; D is unresolved. From germline, CDR1 is SGHVS and CDR2 FQNEAQ. V gave up 5 bases and J gave up 4 bases, with 14 bases separating them. There are 14 residues in the CDR3. The CDR3 DNA reads as TGTGCCAGCAGCCCCCCCCTGTTGTCCACTGAAGCTTTCTTT. This translates into CASSPPLLSTEAFF.

This chain connects TRBV3-1 (or the pseudogene TRBV3-2) to TRBJ1-2; D possibly corresponds to TRBD1 (5 bases). Germline V gives CDR1 LGHDT, CDR2 YNNKEL (reference sequence). This CDR3 comprises 13 residues. The ends were cut back, 5 bases at V and 4 bases at J, with 11 bases in the middle. This CDR3 is CASSNQGSYGYTF. The CDR3 region has the DNA TGTGCCAGCAGCAACCAGGGTTCCTATGGCTACACCTTC.

With regard to this clone: The junction shows a germline mismatch at one end, possibly a read error. The chain recombines TRBV7-7 with TRBJ2-1; 8 bases are a match to TRBD2. This CDR3 spans 16 amino acids. Germline V gene sequence: CDR1 SSHAT, CDR2 FNYEAQ (reference sequence). The CDR3 bases are TGTGCTAGCAGCGAAAGAGCGGGGGATTCCTACAATGAGCAGTTCTTC. The encoded protein is CASSERAGDSYNEQFF.

This clone appeared a few times. The chain links TRBV6-5 to TRBJ2-7, with D tentatively TRBD1 (6 bases). The V gene lost 6 bases and the J gene lost 0 bases, with 15 bases spanning the gap. The CDR3 length is 15 residues. CDR1 and CDR2 from the germline V gene are MNHEY and SVGAGI. This CDR3 reads CASSAGTPSSYEQYF. The CDR3, as DNA: TGTGCCAGCAGCGCCGGGACACCGAGCTCCTACGAGCAGTACTTC.

Written as DNA, the CDR3 is TGTGCCAGCAGCGAAGGACTAGCGGCCTACAATGAGCAGTTCTTC. This translates into CASSEGLAAYNEQFF. The chain is built from TRBV7-2 and TRBJ2-1, with 10 bases identical to TRBD2. CDR1 and CDR2 (germline): SGHTA, FQGNSA. This CDR3 is 15 amino acids long. Trimming cost V 5 bases and J 2 bases; bases outside gene matches: 3.

The V gene is TRBV11-3, the J gene TRBJ2-3; no clear D. Looked up from germline, CDR1 is SGHNT and CDR2 is YENEEA. The CDR3 runs to 12 residues. Deletions cut 5 bases from V and 5 bases from J, with 8 bases between. The CDR3 DNA follows: TGTGCCAGCAGCCCGAGAGAAGATACGCAGTATTTT. Translation gives CASSPREDTQYF.